This record covers a single T cell receptor (beta chain). Generated by immunoSEQ multiplex PCR, the TCRdb table keeps only in-frame clones and is missing some. The table records 150,000 or so clones, about nine tenths of them present only once. The CDR3 spans 13 residues. Looked up from germline, CDR1 is SGHDT and CDR2 is YYEEEE. The V gene lost 0 bases and the J gene lost 7 bases, with 10 bases spanning the gap. The data derive from a study of T cell responses to AZD1222 COVID-19 vaccine. Sequenced here: peripheral blood, sampled on day 0 of AZD1222 vaccination. This chain connects TRBV5-6 to TRBJ1-1; D uncertain. The source of this sequence is an adult in good health. DNA for the CDR3: TGTGCCAGCAGCTTGGGCCGGGGTATTGAAGCTTTCTTT. Protein product: CASSLGRGIEAFF.